The 18 T cell receptor beta chains reported below all come from one sample, sequenced in a study of blood T cell repertoires in COVID-19. The assay was immunoSEQ multiplex PCR, and TCRdb's table has in-frame clones only and misses some. The sample comprises around 300,000 clones, approximately 89% of which are singletons, and around 5% rests with the top ten. Material: PBMCs or T cells enriched from blood (not recorded which). The receptors were sampled from a man younger than 45 who had recovered from COVID-19.

The chain recombines TRBV28 with TRBJ2-5; TRBD1 matches at 9 bases. In germline, CDR1 is MDHEN, CDR2 SYDVKM. The CDR3 sequence is 15 residues long. Trimming took 5 bases from V and 2 from J; bases not matched to a gene: 6. CDR3 in DNA: TGTGCCAGCAGTCCCCTGGGACAGGGACAAGAGACCCAGTACTTC. Its protein product is CASSPLGQGQETQYF.

This chain connects TRBV7-9 to TRBJ2-6; a weak D match, TRBD1 (6 bases). Trimming stripped 4 bases from V and 8 bases from J, with 9 bases between. The CDR3 consists of 13 residues. From germline, CDR1 is SEHNR and CDR2 FQNEAQ (reference sequence). In DNA form, the CDR3 reads TGTGCCAGCAGCTCGGACAGTCCCAACGTCCTGACTTTC. It specifies CASSSDSPNVLTF.

V gene TRBV6-5 combines with J gene TRBJ1-2, with 9 bases fitting TRBD1. This CDR3 is 15 amino acids long. V dropped 4 bases and J dropped 4; count of bases not matched to a gene: 7. The germline CDR1 and CDR2 sequences are MNHEY and SVGAGI. CDR3 nucleotide sequence: TGTGCCAGCAGTTCTCGACAGGGGGGGGGCTATGGCTACACCTTC. It yields the protein CASSSRQGGGYGYTF.

This chain uses TRBV5-6 with TRBJ1-4; D unclear. The V gene lost 1 base and the J gene lost 0 bases, with 7 bases spanning the gap. This CDR3 has 15 residues. Germline V gene sequence: CDR1 SGHDT, CDR2 YYEEEE. CDR3 nucleotides: TGTGCCAGCAGCTTGCTGCGAGCAACTAATGAAAAACTGTTTTTT. Amino acids: CASSLLRATNEKLFF.

V gene TRBV30 combines with J gene TRBJ1-4; TRBD1 matches at 7 bases. Germline V gene sequence: CDR1 GTSNPN, CDR2 SVGIG (reference sequence). CDR3 size: 14 residues. V shed 0 bases, J shed 7 bases, and the junction held 5 bases outside the gene matches. This chain's CDR3 is CAWSVRGTAEKLFF. The CDR3 bases are TGTGCCTGGAGTGTAAGAGGGACAGCTGAAAAACTGTTTTTT.

This clone was found once. The J gene is TRBJ2-3, the V gene TRBV10-3; the D gene is possibly TRBD2 (5 bases). Trimming took off 6 bases at V and 0 bases at J, with 10 bases between the two ends. Germline V gene data show CDR1 as ENHRY and CDR2 as SYGVKD. This CDR3 has 14 amino acids. In DNA form, the CDR3 reads TGTGCCATCAGGGCGGGCTTAAGCACAGATACGCAGTATTTT. Its translation: CAIRAGLSTDTQYF.

V usage is TRBV25-1 and J usage is TRBJ1-2; 12 bases fit TRBD1. V gave up 4 bases and J gave up 8 bases; unmatched junction bases: 5. Germline CDR1 is MGHDK and CDR2 is SYGVNS. The CDR3 covers 14 residues. The CDR3 loop is CASSVGQGAIGYTF. DNA of the CDR3: TGTGCCAGCAGTGTGGGACAGGGGGCGATCGGCTACACCTTC.

Regarding this clone: Other nucleotide sequences from this sample produce the same CDR3. This sequence joins TRBV2 and TRBJ1-2; no clear D gene. Germline lookup yields CDR1 SNHLY and CDR2 FYNNEI. The V end was cut by 5 bases, the J end by 5 bases, with 12 bases between. The CDR3 loop spans 13 amino acids. CDR3: CASSTRVLYGYTF. DNA for the CDR3: TGTGCCAGCAGTACCCGGGTCCTTTATGGCTACACCTTC.

This chain connects TRBV27 to TRBJ1-1, with D possibly TRBD1 on 6 matching bases. The CDR3 totals 14 residues. V was trimmed by 4 bases and J by 8 bases, leaving 17 bases between them. Germline-derived CDR1 and CDR2 are MNHEY and SMNVEV (reference sequence). DNA of the CDR3: TGTGCCAGCAGTTCCTTCTACGGACAGTCGGAAGCTTTCTTT. It translates to CASSSFYGQSEAFF.

This chain links TRBV7-2 with TRBJ1-3; 7 nucleotides align to TRBD1. V lost 6 bases, J lost 0 bases, and 11 bases stayed unmatched. In germline, CDR1 is SGHTA, CDR2 FQGNSA. CDR3 length: 17 amino acids. The CDR3 here is CASSPTGEKFSGNTIYF. Written as DNA, the CDR3 is TGTGCCAGCAGTCCTACAGGGGAAAAATTCTCTGGAAACACCATATATTTT.

The chain combines TRBV5-8 with TRBJ1-1; D gene ambiguous. This CDR3 contains 14 residues. V was trimmed by 1 base and J by 6 bases, leaving 13 bases between them. Germline loops: CDR1 SGHTS, CDR2 YDEGEE. The CDR3 here is CASSLYGLPAEAFF. The CDR3 DNA sequence: TGTGCCAGCAGCTTGTACGGTCTCCCCGCTGAAGCTTTCTTT.

This chain uses TRBV27 with TRBJ1-6; 7 bases are shared with TRBD1. This CDR3 is 16 amino acids long. Germline loops: CDR1 MNHEY, CDR2 SMNVEV (reference sequence). V lost 2 bases to trimming and J lost 7 bases; unmatched junction nucleotides: 8. The CDR3 DNA follows: TGTGCCAGCAGTTTAACATATCGACAGGGAAATTCACCCCTCCACTTT. Its protein product is CASSLTYRQGNSPLHF.

This sequence joins TRBV4-1 and TRBJ2-7; 9 bases fit TRBD1. From germline, CDR1 is MGHRA and CDR2 YSYEKL. CDR3 length equals 17 residues. After removal of 3 bases from V and 0 bases from J, the junction contained 9 bases not matched to a gene. Written as DNA, the CDR3 is TGCGCCAGCAGCCAGGGGACAGGGAGGATGAGCTCCTACGAGCAGTACTTC. This sequence encodes CASSQGTGRMSSYEQYF.

The count of this clone is one. The V gene is TRBV5-1, the J gene TRBJ2-7; 9 bases are a match to TRBD2. The V segment lost 3 bases and the J segment 5 bases; nucleotides outside the gene matches: 6. Germline V gene lookup returns CDR1 SGHRS and CDR2 YFSETQ. CDR3 size: 14 residues. For the CDR3, the DNA is TGCGCCAGCAGCTCCGGGACTAGCAACCACGAGCAGTACTTC. Its protein is CASSSGTSNHEQYF.

V is TRBV3-1 (or the pseudogene TRBV3-2) and J is TRBJ1-3; tentative D call: TRBD1 (5 bases). Germline loops: CDR1 LGHDT, CDR2 YNNKEL (reference sequence). The CDR3 is 15 residues long. Trimming left V 6 bases short and J 4 bases short, with 16 bases between. CDR3 DNA sequence: TGTGCCAGCAGTTATAGGGGTCGAAGAGGAAACACCATATATTTT. Encoded protein: CASSYRGRRGNTIYF.

The rearrangement uses TRBV5-1 and TRBJ1-2; 11 nucleotides agree with TRBD1. V lost 0 bases and J lost 4; bases outside the gene matches: 2. The germline CDR1 and CDR2 sequences are SGHRS and YFSETQ. The CDR3 extends over 15 amino acids. CDR3 region: CASSLGDRGTYGYTF. In DNA form, the CDR3 reads TGCGCCAGCAGCTTGGGGGACAGGGGGACCTATGGCTACACCTTC.

This clone occurred a few times. This sequence joins TRBV9 and TRBJ1-1; 7 bases fit TRBD1. With 1 base clipped from V and 1 base from J, the junction kept 10 bases outside the gene matches. The V gene's germline CDR1 is SGDLS and CDR2 YYNGEE. The CDR3 is 17 residues long. The CDR3 DNA follows: TGTGCCAGCAGCGTAATGGACAGGCCCGAAAGGAACACTGAAGCTTTCTTT. Protein product: CASSVMDRPERNTEAFF.

The chain is built from TRBV27 and TRBJ2-3, with TRBD2 matching 8 bases. V shed 6 bases and J 6 bases; nucleotides not matched to a gene: 8. The CDR3 totals 14 residues. Germline loops: CDR1 MNHEY, CDR2 SMNVEV (reference sequence). CDR3 loop: CASRPGLGYDTQYF. The CDR3 nucleotides read TGTGCCAGCAGGCCGGGACTAGGGTACGATACGCAGTATTTT.